This record concerns one T cell receptor (beta chain) sequence. Only in-frame clones appear in the TCRdb table, and some are missing; sequencing was by immunoSEQ multiplex PCR. The sample lists almost 90,000 clones; around nine tenths were seen once. Germline assignment: CDR1 KGHSH and CDR2 LQKENI. The CDR3 covers 12 residues. Trimming removed 4 bases at V and 0 bases at J, with 4 bases between. The record originates from a study of OX40 agonist ivuxolimab in advanced cancers. At the level of the study: Eligibility admitted prior anti-PD-1, anti-PD-L1 or anti-CTLA-4 therapy; roughly 40% had some.

The source was CD4+ or CD8+ T cells sorted from blood, collected in a trial of the OX40 agonist ivuxolimab. The TCR originated in an adult with an advanced solid tumor such as melanoma, head and neck, liver or kidney cancer. J is TRBJ2-7 and V is TRBV18; D remains ambiguous. CDR3 nucleotides: TGTGCCAGCTCACGGGACTCCTACGAGCAGTACTTC. Its protein is CASSRDSYEQYF.